The rows below give T cell receptor beta chains drawn from one sample of a study of sequential checkpoint blockade in melanoma. Measured with immunoSEQ multiplex PCR; TCRdb has only the in-frame clones, and not every one. The sample has some 10,000 clones, roughly 72% seen once. Sequencing used CD8+ T cells sorted from blood (inferred from file names), obtained from a patient given nivolumab and ipilimumab in sequence. Receptors originate from a human donor with melanoma. Both conserved end residues are part of each CDR3. Each record gives: J gene, D gene, clone size, V gene, CDR3 DNA, CDR3 protein. The D gene is left open where the match is weak. Size values are once, few and many counts, or a class for expanded clones, and some rows have none.

J: TRBJ2-7
D: TRBD1
size: NA
V: TRBV19
DNA: TGTGCCAGTAGTATGGGGACAGTCTACGAGCAGTACTTC
CDR3: CASSMGTVYEQYF

J: TRBJ2-7
D: NA
size: NA
V: TRBV29-1
DNA: TGCAGCGTTGAAGCTTTTGGGGACACCTCCCCCTACGAGCAGTACTTC
CDR3: CSVEAFGDTSPYEQYF

J: TRBJ1-1
D: NA
size: NA
V: TRBV14
DNA: TGTGCCAGCAGCCAAGACTATTGGAACACTGAAGCTTTCTTT
CDR3: CASSQDYWNTEAFF

J: TRBJ2-7
D: TRBD1
size: NA
V: TRBV6-1
DNA: TGTGCCAGCAGTGAGACAGGGCCCTTCTACGAGCAGTACTTC
CDR3: CASSETGPFYEQYF

J: TRBJ1-5
D: NA
size: NA
V: TRBV27
DNA: TGTGCCAGCAGTCTATACTACAATCAGCCCCAGCATTTT
CDR3: CASSLYYNQPQHF

J: TRBJ2-7
D: TRBD2
size: NA
V: TRBV27
DNA: TGTGCCAGCACCCACGGAGCGGGGGGGCCCTACGAGCAGTACTTC
CDR3: CASTHGAGGPYEQYF

J: TRBJ1-5
D: NA
size: once
V: TRBV19
DNA: TGTGCCAGTAGCATACCTTTAGGCGGGGCTGGACAGCCCCAGCATTTT
CDR3: CASSIPLGGAGQPQHF

J: TRBJ1-1
D: NA
size: NA
V: TRBV29-1
DNA: TGCAGCGTTAGACAGGTGGAGGTGAACACTGAAGCTTTCTTT
CDR3: CSVRQVEVNTEAFF

J: TRBJ2-5
D: TRBD1
size: NA
V: TRBV5-1
DNA: TGCGCCAGCAGCTGGACCGGGACAGGGAGGGAGACCCAGTACTTC
CDR3: CASSWTGTGRETQYF

J: TRBJ1-5
D: TRBD1
size: NA
V: TRBV19
DNA: TGTGCCAGCAGCCGGCGGGACAGCCCAAATCAGCCCCAGCATTTT
CDR3: CASSRRDSPNQPQHF

J: TRBJ1-1
D: NA
size: NA
V: TRBV7-8
DNA: TGTGCCAGCAGCCTTATGAACAGCTTCGCTGAAGCTTTCTTT
CDR3: CASSLMNSFAEAFF

J: TRBJ1-2
D: NA
size: once
V: TRBV19
DNA: TGTGCCAGTAGTCTTTCTTACTATGGCTACACCTTC
CDR3: CASSLSYYGYTF

J: TRBJ1-1
D: TRBD1
size: NA
V: TRBV5-1
DNA: TGCGCCAGCAGCAGAGAGGACAGGGGGGAAGAAGCTTTCTTT
CDR3: CASSREDRGEEAFF

J: TRBJ2-7
D: TRBD1
size: NA
V: TRBV28
DNA: TGTGCCAGCAGTTTGTATGAGGGGGCGAGGTACGAGCAGTACTTC
CDR3: CASSLYEGARYEQYF

J: TRBJ1-2
D: NA
size: NA
V: TRBV6-5
DNA: TGTGCCAGCAGTTATGGGGCGCTAGACTATGGCTACACCTTC
CDR3: CASSYGALDYGYTF

J: TRBJ1-1
D: NA
size: NA
V: TRBV6-1
DNA: TGTGCCAGCAGTGGACAGGCCTTGGGTTTGAACACTGAAGCTTTCTTT
CDR3: CASSGQALGLNTEAFF

J: TRBJ1-1
D: TRBD1
size: NA
V: TRBV19
DNA: TGTGCCAGTAGTGCATACAGGGGAACAGCAAATGAAGCTTTCTTT
CDR3: CASSAYRGTANEAFF

J: TRBJ1-4
D: NA
size: NA
V: TRBV5-8
DNA: TGTGCCAGCAGCTTGCGGGACATCGATGAAAAACTGTTTTTT
CDR3: CASSLRDIDEKLFF

J: TRBJ1-2
D: NA
size: NA
V: TRBV28
DNA: TGTGCCAGCAGGCTTAATTTGGGGGCCTATGGCTACACCTTC
CDR3: CASRLNLGAYGYTF

J: TRBJ2-3
D: NA
size: NA
V: TRBV5-4
DNA: TGTGCCAGCAGCCCACCCCGGGGGGCCTCGGATACGCAGTATTTT
CDR3: CASSPPRGASDTQYF

J: TRBJ2-2
D: NA
size: NA
V: TRBV4-3
DNA: TGCGCCAGCAGCCAAGGCAGGGTCACCGGGGAGCTGTTTTTT
CDR3: CASSQGRVTGELFF

J: TRBJ1-6
D: NA
size: NA
V: TRBV5-8
DNA: TGTGCCAGCAGCCCAGGGACTGCGCAAATCAAGAGACCCCTCCACTTT
CDR3: CASSPGTAQIKRPLHF

J: TRBJ1-5
D: NA
size: NA
V: TRBV11-2
DNA: TGTGCCAGCAGCCCAGACGGGTATAGCAATCAGCCCCAGCATTTT
CDR3: CASSPDGYSNQPQHF

J: TRBJ2-7
D: NA
size: NA
V: TRBV4-2
DNA: TGTGCCAGCAGCCAAGATCGAGTCAGGGGAATTTACGAGCAGTACTTC
CDR3: CASSQDRVRGIYEQYF

J: TRBJ2-1
D: NA
size: NA
V: TRBV5-4
DNA: TGTGCCAGCAGCCCGACTAGGGACAGCTACAATGAGCAGTTCTTC
CDR3: CASSPTRDSYNEQFF

J: TRBJ1-2
D: NA
size: NA
V: TRBV27
DNA: TGTGCCAGCAGATACCTTGGGGGGTCAGACTATGGCTACACCTTC
CDR3: CASRYLGGSDYGYTF

J: TRBJ2-6
D: TRBD1
size: NA
V: TRBV4-2
DNA: TGTGCCAGCAGACAAGACAGGGGAAGTTCTGGGGCCAACGTCCTGACTTTC
CDR3: CASRQDRGSSGANVLTF

J: TRBJ1-1
D: NA
size: medium-sized
V: TRBV19
DNA: TGTGCCAGTACAACTGACAGTGGATGGACTGAAGCTTTCTTT
CDR3: CASTTDSGWTEAFF